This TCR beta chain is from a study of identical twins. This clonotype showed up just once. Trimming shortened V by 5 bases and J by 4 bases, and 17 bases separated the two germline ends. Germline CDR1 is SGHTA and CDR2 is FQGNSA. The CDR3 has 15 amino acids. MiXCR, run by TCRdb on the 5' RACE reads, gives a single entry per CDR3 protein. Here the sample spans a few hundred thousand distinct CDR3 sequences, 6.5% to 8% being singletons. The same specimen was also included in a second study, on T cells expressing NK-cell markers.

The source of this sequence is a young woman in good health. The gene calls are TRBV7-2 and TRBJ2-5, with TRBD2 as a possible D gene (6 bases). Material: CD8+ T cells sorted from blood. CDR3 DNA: TGTGCCAGCAGCCCCGGGATAGCGGTTGGAGAGACCCAGTACTTC. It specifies CASSPGIAVGETQYF.